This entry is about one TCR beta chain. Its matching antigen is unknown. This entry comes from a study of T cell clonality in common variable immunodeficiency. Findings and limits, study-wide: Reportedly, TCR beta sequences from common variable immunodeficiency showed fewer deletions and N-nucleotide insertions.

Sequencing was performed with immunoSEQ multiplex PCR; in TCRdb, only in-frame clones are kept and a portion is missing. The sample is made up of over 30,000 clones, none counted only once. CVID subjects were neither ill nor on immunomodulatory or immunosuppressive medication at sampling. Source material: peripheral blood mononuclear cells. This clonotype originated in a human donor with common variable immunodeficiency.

The covered CDR3 bases are TGCAGTGCTCCCCGCACAGAAGGTGGAGAGACC. It codes for CSAPRTEGGET. The full CDR3 sequence reads CSAPRTEGGETQYF. The chain recombines TRBV20-1 with TRBJ2-5; no clear D gene. The read finishes 3 residues shy of the CDR3 end, and the germline J gene is used to complete it. Germline CDR1 and CDR2: DFQATT and SNEGSKA (reference sequence). V was shortened by 5 bases and J by 4 bases, with 17 bases between the two germline ends. The CDR3 is 14 amino acids.